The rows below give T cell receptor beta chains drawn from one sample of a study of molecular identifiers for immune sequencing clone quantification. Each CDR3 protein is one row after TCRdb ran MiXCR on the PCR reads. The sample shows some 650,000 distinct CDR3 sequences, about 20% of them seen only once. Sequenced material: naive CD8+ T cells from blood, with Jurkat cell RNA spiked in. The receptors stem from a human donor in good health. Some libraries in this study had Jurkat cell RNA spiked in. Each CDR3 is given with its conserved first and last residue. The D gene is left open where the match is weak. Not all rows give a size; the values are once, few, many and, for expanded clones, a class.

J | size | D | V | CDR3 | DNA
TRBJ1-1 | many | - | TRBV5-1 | CASSAGSLEAFF | TGCGCCAGCAGCGCGGGGTCTCTTGAAGCTTTCTTT
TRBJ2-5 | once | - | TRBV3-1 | CASSQTQETQYF | TGTGCCAGCAGCCAAACACAAGAGACCCAGTACTTC
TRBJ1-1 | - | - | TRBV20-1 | CSAREGSTEAFF | TGCAGTGCTAGAGAGGGGAGCACTGAAGCTTTCTTT
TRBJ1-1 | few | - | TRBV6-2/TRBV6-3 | CASSLHPGGKNTEAFF | TGTGCCAGCAGTTTACATCCGGGAGGAAAGAACACTGAAGCTTTCTTT
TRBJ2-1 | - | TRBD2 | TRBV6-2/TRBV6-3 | CASSIPAGGYNEQFF | TGTGCCAGCAGTATACCGGCGGGGGGTTACAATGAGCAGTTCTTC
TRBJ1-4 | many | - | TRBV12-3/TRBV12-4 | CASSSGQPQEKLFF | TGTGCCAGCAGTTCCGGGCAGCCTCAAGAAAAACTGTTTTTT
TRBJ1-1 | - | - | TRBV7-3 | CASSLEWGAEAFF | TGTGCCAGCAGCTTAGAGTGGGGGGCTGAAGCTTTCTTT
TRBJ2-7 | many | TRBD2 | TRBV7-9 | CASSSPTSGRTYEQYF | TGTGCCAGCAGTTCCCCGACTAGCGGGAGGACCTACGAGCAGTACTTC
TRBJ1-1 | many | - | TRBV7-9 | CASSAGTGGPLAFF | TGTGCCAGCAGCGCGGGGACTGGGGGACCTCTAGCTTTCTTT
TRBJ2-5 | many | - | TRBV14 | CASSQDSGAFQYF | TGTGCCAGCAGCCAAGATAGTGGGGCGTTCCAGTACTTC
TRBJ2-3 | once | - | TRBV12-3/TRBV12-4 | CATTGGADTQYF | TGTGCCACCACCGGTGGGGCAGATACGCAGTATTTT
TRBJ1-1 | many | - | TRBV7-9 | CASKLSSPNTEAFF | TGTGCCAGCAAGCTTAGCAGTCCGAACACTGAAGCTTTCTTT
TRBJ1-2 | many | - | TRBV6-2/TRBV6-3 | CASSFQGNYGYTF | TGTGCCAGCAGTTTCCAGGGGAACTATGGCTACACCTTC
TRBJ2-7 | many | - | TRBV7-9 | CASSPTPSSYEQYF | TGTGCCAGCAGCCCCACACCCAGCTCCTACGAGCAGTACTTC
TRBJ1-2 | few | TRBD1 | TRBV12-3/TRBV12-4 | CASSLHATGENYGYTF | TGTGCCAGCAGTTTACATGCCACAGGGGAAAACTATGGCTACACCTTC
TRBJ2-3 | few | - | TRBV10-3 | CAIRDLVGLADTQYF | TGTGCCATCAGGGACCTCGTAGGGCTGGCAGATACGCAGTATTTT
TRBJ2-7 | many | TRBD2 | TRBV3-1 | CASSPGLAGGLTGEQYF | TGTGCCAGCAGCCCAGGACTAGCGGGGGGTCTGACTGGCGAGCAGTACTTC
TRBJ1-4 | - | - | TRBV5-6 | CASSFERGTNEKLFF | TGTGCCAGCAGCTTTGAGCGGGGAACTAATGAAAAACTGTTTTTT
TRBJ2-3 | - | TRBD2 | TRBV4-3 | CASSQDGGGLADDAQYF | TGCGCCAGCAGCCAAGATGGGGGGGGACTAGCGGATGATGCGCAGTATTTT
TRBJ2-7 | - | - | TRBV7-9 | CASSFRQDGYEQYF | TGTGCCAGCAGCTTCCGGCAGGATGGGTACGAGCAGTACTTC
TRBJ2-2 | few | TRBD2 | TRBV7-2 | CASSPKAGGGELFF | TGTGCCAGCAGCCCCAAAGCGGGGGGCGGGGAGCTGTTTTTT
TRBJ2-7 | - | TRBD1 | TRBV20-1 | CSAGDDRGSSYEQYF | TGCAGTGCTGGAGACGACAGGGGTTCCTCCTACGAGCAGTACTTC
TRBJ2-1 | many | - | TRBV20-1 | CSAIPVSDLYNEQFF | TGCAGTGCTATCCCGGTGAGCGACTTATACAATGAGCAGTTCTTC
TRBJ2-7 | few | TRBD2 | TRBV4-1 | CASSQVAPGLAGGRRYEQYF | TGCGCCAGCAGCCAAGTAGCACCGGGACTAGCGGGAGGAAGGCGGTACGAGCAGTACTTC
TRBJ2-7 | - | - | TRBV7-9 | CASSLDAGLYEQYF | TGTGCCAGCAGCTTAGACGCGGGACTCTACGAGCAGTACTTC
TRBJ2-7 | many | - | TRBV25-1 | CASSAGRASYEQYF | TGTGCCAGCAGTGCAGGACGCGCTTCCTACGAGCAGTACTTC
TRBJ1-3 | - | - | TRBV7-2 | CASSLATSGSTIYF | TGTGCCAGCAGCTTGGCGACCTCTGGAAGCACCATATATTTT
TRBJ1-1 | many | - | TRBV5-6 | CASSLSGASLNTEAFF | TGTGCCAGCAGCTTGTCCGGCGCCAGCCTGAACACTGAAGCTTTCTTT